This is a list of T cell receptor beta chains from one sample in a study of T cells in Graves' hyperthyroidism and ophthalmopathy. A single record per CDR3 protein comes from TCRdb applying MiXCR to the multiplex PCR reads. Here the sample spans roughly 520,000 distinct CDR3 sequences, less than 25% being singletons. The sequencing input was blood. Receptor source: a woman younger than 45 with Graves' ophthalmopathy. Both conserved end residues are part of each CDR3. A D gene is named only where the DNA matches it firmly. Not every row has a clone size; where given, it reads once, few, many or a size class.

j_call d_call clone_size v_call cdr3_aa cdr3_nt
TRBJ2-7 TRBD2 many TRBV2 CASTGTTSSYEQYF TGTGCCAGTACCGGGACTACTAGCTCCTACGAGCAGTACTTC
TRBJ1-5 TRBD1 NA TRBV6-1 CASRRGTGNQPQHF TGTGCCAGCAGGAGAGGGACAGGGAATCAGCCCCAGCATTTT
TRBJ1-6 NA once TRBV5-8 CASSSRILYNSPLHF TGTGCCAGCAGCTCCCGTATCCTCTATAATTCACCCCTCCACTTT
TRBJ2-7 NA NA TRBV6-5 CASSYVGRGFFYEQYF TGTGCCAGCAGTTACGTCGGCAGGGGCTTTTTTTACGAGCAGTACTTC
TRBJ2-7 NA NA TRBV12-3/TRBV12-4 CASSSHLGQQGTEQYF TGTGCCAGCAGTTCACACCTCGGCCAACAGGGTACCGAGCAGTACTTC
TRBJ2-2 TRBD1 NA TRBV10-3 CAISYDRDTGELFF TGTGCCATCAGTTACGACAGGGACACCGGGGAGCTGTTTTTT
TRBJ1-1 TRBD1 many TRBV5-4 CASSLNRGLTEAFF TGTGCCAGCAGCTTGAACAGGGGGCTCACTGAAGCTTTCTTT
TRBJ1-1 NA few TRBV6-5 CASSYLGRNTEACF TGTGCCAGCAGTTACCTGGGGAGGAACACTGAAGCTTGCTTT
TRBJ1-5 NA many TRBV6-1 CASSEREVQPQHF TGTGCCAGCAGTGAGAGGGAAGTTCAGCCCCAGCATTTT
TRBJ2-7 TRBD2 few TRBV7-3 CASSLGTRVYEQYF TGTGCCAGCAGCCTCGGGACTAGAGTATACGAGCAGTACTTC
TRBJ1-3 TRBD1 many TRBV12-3/TRBV12-4 CASSLGQYSGNTIYF TGTGCCAGCAGTTTGGGACAGTACTCTGGAAACACCATATATTTT
TRBJ2-4 NA NA TRBV18 CASSPAAGLLNIQYF TGTGCCAGCTCACCGGCCGCGGGACTGCTAAACATTCAGTACTTC
TRBJ2-5 NA many TRBV20-1 CSARDARVRETQYF TGCAGTGCTAGAGATGCGCGGGTGAGGGAGACCCAGTACTTC
TRBJ2-7 NA many TRBV20-1 CSASGRNYEQYF TGCAGTGCTAGCGGCAGAAATTACGAGCAGTACTTC
TRBJ1-1 NA many TRBV4-3 CASSQDGGLNTEAFF TGCGCCAGCAGCCAAGATGGAGGGCTTAACACTGAAGCTTTCTTT
TRBJ2-2 TRBD2 few TRBV11-2 CASSSQRLQRGGPGELFF TGTGCCAGCAGCTCCCAGAGGCTTCAGCGGGGGGGCCCCGGGGAGCTGTTTTTT
TRBJ2-7 NA many TRBV12-3/TRBV12-4 CASSYQGSGYEQYF TGTGCCAGCAGTTATCAGGGGTCAGGCTACGAGCAGTACTTC
TRBJ2-7 NA NA TRBV12-3/TRBV12-4 CASSPPGDKSYEQYF TGTGCCAGCAGTCCCCCCGGGGACAAGTCCTACGAGCAGTACTTC
TRBJ2-5 TRBD1 NA TRBV30 CAWSGQGSWETQYF TGTGCCTGGAGTGGACAGGGTTCCTGGGAGACCCAGTACTTC
TRBJ2-7 TRBD1 many TRBV20-1 CSASPGQFIYEQYF TGCAGTGCTAGTCCGGGACAGTTTATCTACGAGCAGTACTTC
TRBJ2-7 NA NA TRBV25-1 CASSEGGTRAYEQYF TGTGCCAGCAGTGAAGGCGGGACACGGGCCTACGAGCAGTACTTC
TRBJ1-5 NA NA TRBV20-1 CSARDEFLENQPQHF TGCAGTGCTAGAGATGAGTTCCTCGAGAATCAGCCCCAGCATTTT
TRBJ1-2 TRBD1 many TRBV6-1 CASSERDGQGNLGYTF TGTGCCAGCAGTGAAAGGGATGGACAGGGAAATTTAGGCTACACCTTC
TRBJ1-1 NA NA TRBV18 CASQYGTKVPLF TGTGCCAGCCAATACGGGACAAAGGTACCCCTCTTT
TRBJ2-7 TRBD1 many TRBV12-3/TRBV12-4 CASSLEQGEIYEQYF TGTGCCAGCAGTTTAGAGCAGGGGGAGATCTACGAGCAGTACTTC
TRBJ1-5 NA NA TRBV12-3/TRBV12-4 CASSRIGDQPQHF TGTGCCAGCAGCCGGATAGGGGATCAGCCGCAGCATTTT
TRBJ2-7 TRBD1 many TRBV29-1 CSTRDRRDSSYEQYF TGCAGCACCCGGGATCGACGGGACAGCTCCTACGAGCAGTACTTC
TRBJ2-7 NA many TRBV29-1 CSVEDHIRSEQYF TGCAGCGTTGAAGATCATATTAGGAGCGAGCAGTACTTC
TRBJ1-5 NA NA TRBV19 CASSIENAQGRQPQHF TGTGCCAGTAGTATAGAAAATGCACAGGGACGTCAGCCCCAGCATTTT
TRBJ2-5 TRBD2 many TRBV20-1 CSAPPRTGGEETQYF TGCAGTGCTCCCCCCAGGACGGGGGGGGAAGAGACCCAGTACTTC
TRBJ1-5 NA many TRBV6-1 CASSQSYYRNQPQHF TGTGCCAGCAGCCAAAGTTATTATCGCAATCAGCCCCAGCATTTT
TRBJ2-5 TRBD2 NA TRBV2 CASSGTSGGRETQYF TGTGCCAGCAGTGGGACTAGCGGGGGCCGCGAGACCCAGTACTTC
TRBJ1-2 NA many TRBV6-1 CASSEARKVAYGYTF TGTGCCAGCAGTGAAGCACGGAAGGTCGCGTATGGCTACACCTTC
TRBJ1-1 NA many TRBV4-1 CASSQDQGDTEAFF TGCGCCAGCAGCCAAGATCAAGGGGACACTGAAGCTTTCTTT
TRBJ1-1 TRBD1 few TRBV30 CAWSPPDRDRTEAFF TGTGCCTGGAGTCCCCCCGACAGGGATCGGACTGAAGCTTTCTTT
TRBJ1-5 NA many TRBV6-5 CASSRTNNQPQHF TGTGCCAGCAGCCGAACCAATAATCAGCCCCAGCATTTT
TRBJ1-1 NA many TRBV12-3/TRBV12-4 CASSSPRQIMNTEAFF TGTGCCAGCAGTTCCCCCCGACAGATTATGAACACTGAAGCTTTCTTT
TRBJ1-1 TRBD1 few TRBV5-1 CASSISGGKDTEAFF TGCGCCAGCAGCATCTCAGGGGGCAAGGACACTGAAGCTTTCTTT
TRBJ1-2 NA few TRBV7-2 CASSLRQVTNYGYTF TGTGCCAGCAGCTTGCGACAGGTGACTAACTATGGCTACACCTTC
TRBJ1-2 NA many TRBV19 CASSSENGHLDYGYTF TGTGCCAGTAGTTCCGAAAACGGACATCTCGATTATGGCTACACCTTC
TRBJ2-7 TRBD1 NA TRBV6-5 CASSYTGATYEQYF TGTGCCAGCAGTTACACAGGGGCAACCTACGAGCAGTACTTC
TRBJ2-7 NA NA TRBV15 CATSFSGDSYEQYF TGTGCCACCAGTTTTAGCGGAGACTCCTACGAGCAGTACTTC
TRBJ1-1 NA many TRBV7-9 CASRRTGDLLSEAFF TGTGCCAGCAGGAGAACAGGAGATCTCCTGTCTGAAGCTTTCTTT
TRBJ1-2 NA many TRBV7-2 CASSPNLGGGYTF TGTGCCAGCAGCCCCAATTTGGGGGGCGGCTACACCTTC
TRBJ1-1 NA many TRBV20-1 CSARDLGKNTEAFF TGCAGTGCTAGAGATCTGGGGAAGAACACTGAAGCTTTCTTT
TRBJ2-5 TRBD1 NA TRBV10-3 CAISDYPGQGEETQYF TGTGCCATCAGTGATTATCCCGGACAGGGGGAAGAGACCCAGTACTTC
TRBJ1-5 NA NA TRBV6-1 CASSARRDQPQHF TGTGCCAGCAGTGCCCGGAGAGATCAGCCCCAGCATTTT
TRBJ1-5 NA many TRBV27 CASSLQGMQPQHF TGTGCCAGCAGTTTGCAGGGCATGCAGCCCCAGCATTTT
TRBJ2-7 NA NA TRBV6-2/TRBV6-3 CASSSSFAPREQYF TGTGCCAGCAGTTCCTCGTTTGCCCCGAGGGAGCAGTACTTC
TRBJ1-1 NA NA TRBV6-2/TRBV6-3 CASSKHDGGPNPEAFF TGTGCCAGCAGTAAACACGATGGGGGGCCGAATCCTGAAGCTTTCTTT
TRBJ2-7 TRBD2 few TRBV3-1 CASSQDRRSSGWYF TGTGCCAGCAGCCAAGATCGACGGTCTAGCGGGTGGTACTTC
TRBJ2-3 NA few TRBV19 CASSTSSITDTQYF TGTGCCAGTAGTACTAGCAGCATCACAGATACGCAGTATTTT
TRBJ1-6 NA many TRBV12-3/TRBV12-4 CASIREVGNSPLHF TGTGCCAGCATCCGGGAGGTGGGCAATTCACCCCTCCACTTT
TRBJ2-5 NA many TRBV20-1 CSARWTDQETQYF TGCAGTGCTAGATGGACAGACCAAGAGACCCAGTACTTC
TRBJ2-7 TRBD1 once TRBV5-6 CASSSGQGIGEQYF TGTGCCAGCAGCTCGGGACAGGGAATTGGCGAGCAGTACTTC